Each of the 3 T cell receptor beta chains below was sequenced from the same sample in a study of blood T cell repertoires in COVID-19. The data were produced by immunoSEQ multiplex PCR, yet TCRdb's version contains in-frame clones alone and is incomplete. The repertoire holds some 120,000 clones, with approximately 87% as singletons. Sequencing was performed on peripheral blood. The receptor set was obtained from a man aged 60 to 69 with acute or convalescent COVID-19.

The chain combines TRBV5-6 with TRBJ1-5; D unresolved. CDR3 length equals 16 residues. V dropped 4 bases and J dropped 2 bases, with 16 bases sitting between them. Germline CDR1 reads SGHDT; CDR2 reads YYEEEE. Here the CDR3 reads CASSVGFLSGNQPQHF. The CDR3 DNA reads as TGTGCCAGCAGCGTTGGGTTTCTTAGCGGCAATCAGCCCCAGCATTTT.

The CDR3 here is CASSSTVAGYTF. In nucleotides, the CDR3 is TGTGCCAGCAGTTCAACAGTGGCTGGCTACACCTTC. This chain connects TRBV6-2 or TRBV6-3 to TRBJ1-2; D ambiguous. This CDR3 contains 12 residues. CDR1 is MNHEY, CDR2 SVGEGT, per germline. Trimming cost V 4 bases and J 7 bases, with 10 bases left between them.

V and J are TRBV2 and TRBJ2-1, with 9 bases lining up with TRBD2. The CDR3 is 15 amino acids. With 5 bases clipped from V and 6 bases from J, the junction kept 8 bases outside the gene matches. Germline CDR1 SNHLY, CDR2 FYNNEI. CDR3 coding DNA: TGTGCCAGCAGTCCCCTAGCGGGATGGTCCAATGAGCAGTTCTTC. It yields the protein CASSPLAGWSNEQFF.